This TCR beta chain was sequenced in a study of long-term antiretroviral therapy in people with HIV. The overall study: The earliest samples came from an era when ART typically awaited falling CD4 counts. Regarding the study as a whole: Regardless of time point, clones expanded before ART dominated the repertoire.

It was version v3.0 of the immunoSEQ assay that was run at survey level. The sequencing target was roughly 35,000-50,000 T-cell genomes per sample. Profiled with immunoSEQ multiplex PCR; TCRdb holds only in-frame clones, not every one. The sample lists roughly 37,000 clones; around three quarters were seen once. To note about this clone: Its antigen is not known.

Germline CDR1 reads SGHRS; CDR2 reads YFSETQ. V lost 3 bases, J lost 8 bases, and 9 bases stayed unmatched. This CDR3 comprises 15 residues. This specimen was unsorted PBMCs, taken 3.4 years after starting antiretroviral therapy. The origin of this receptor is a young man with HIV. V and J are TRBV5-1 and TRBJ1-4, with 8 bases aligning to TRBD1. In DNA form, the CDR3 reads TGCGCCAGCAGCTCCCCGGGACAGGCGGGGGAAAAACTGTTTTTT. Amino acids: CASSSPGQAGEKLFF.